A selection of T cell receptor beta chains follows, all from one sample in a study of T cell responses to AZD1222 COVID-19 vaccine. The repertoire was sequenced with immunoSEQ multiplex PCR; TCRdb's copy has only in-frame clones and lacks some. The data contain 65,000 to 100,000 clones, around 93% of them singletons. The sample was peripheral blood, taken 28 days after the second AZD1222 dose. The source of these receptors is an adult who received the AZD1222 COVID-19 vaccine. Each CDR3 is given with its conserved first and last residue.

v_gene: TRBV14; CDR3aa: CASSQVPSGRFHNEQFF
v_gene: TRBV15; CDR3aa: CATSRLHGQGITGELFF
v_gene: TRBV7-9; CDR3aa: CASSPSGPNIHEQFF
v_gene: TRBV11-3; CDR3aa: CASSLTGTYEQYF
v_gene: TRBV27; CDR3aa: CASSYRVMNTEAFF
v_gene: TRBV7-6; CDR3aa: CASSQQTGINQPQHF
v_gene: TRBV5-4; CDR3aa: CASSLRLVPGEQFF
v_gene: TRBV9; CDR3aa: CASSVALNTEAFF
v_gene: TRBV5-1; CDR3aa: CASRRQETQYF
v_gene: TRBV19; CDR3aa: CASRLAGGPQTGELFF
v_gene: TRBV29-1; CDR3aa: CSVMTGGNQPQHF
v_gene: TRBV19; CDR3aa: CASSEGQGACAFF
v_gene: TRBV19; CDR3aa: CASSTYTSGSYNEQFF
v_gene: TRBV19; CDR3aa: CASGEQGGGEQYF
v_gene: TRBV29-1; CDR3aa: CSVEGTVARRSYNEQFF
v_gene: TRBV7-6; CDR3aa: CASSLVLGESGNEQFF
v_gene: TRBV28; CDR3aa: CASGPGGRWTEAFF
v_gene: TRBV3-1/TRBV3-2; CDR3aa: CASEGVNF
v_gene: TRBV4-2; CDR3aa: CASSQEAMREGRWNEQFF
v_gene: TRBV2; CDR3aa: CASSPTRHFSNQPQHF
v_gene: TRBV27; CDR3aa: CASRSATNEKLFF
v_gene: TRBV29-1; CDR3aa: CSVDETQYF
v_gene: TRBV6-4; CDR3aa: CASSVGVAGGPISGANVLTF
v_gene: TRBV5-4; CDR3aa: CASSLTEGNTEAFF
v_gene: TRBV4-3; CDR3aa: CASSQGSGHIYEQYF
v_gene: TRBV28; CDR3aa: CASSFYPPAGAISYEQYF
v_gene: TRBV30; CDR3aa: CAWNPPVGGLGTEAFF
v_gene: TRBV5-1; CDR3aa: CASSLGAANTEAFF
v_gene: TRBV5-1; CDR3aa: CASSGTGTGTYEQYF
v_gene: TRBV7-9; CDR3aa: CASSPRRSGSGTGELFF
v_gene: TRBV30; CDR3aa: CAWAASYEQYF
v_gene: TRBV7-2; CDR3aa: CASSLELVPNEQFF
v_gene: TRBV2; CDR3aa: CASRPLAPGPISGNTIYF